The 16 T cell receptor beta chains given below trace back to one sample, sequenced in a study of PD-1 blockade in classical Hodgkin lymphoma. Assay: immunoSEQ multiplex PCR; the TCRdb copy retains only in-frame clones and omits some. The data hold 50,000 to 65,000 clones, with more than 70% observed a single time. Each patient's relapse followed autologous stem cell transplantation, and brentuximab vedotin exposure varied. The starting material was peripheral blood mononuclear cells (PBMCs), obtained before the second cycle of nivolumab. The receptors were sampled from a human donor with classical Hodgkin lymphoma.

CDR3 bases: TGTGCCAGCAGCGTTAGCGGGAGCTCCTACGAGCAGTACTTC. As protein: CASSVSGSSYEQYF. The V gene is TRBV7-9, the J gene TRBJ2-5, with 9 positions matching TRBD2. The DNA matches TRBJ2-7 better at its end, which makes the J call doubtful. Germline values: CDR1 SEHNR, CDR2 FQNEAQ (reference sequence). The CDR3 spans 14 residues.

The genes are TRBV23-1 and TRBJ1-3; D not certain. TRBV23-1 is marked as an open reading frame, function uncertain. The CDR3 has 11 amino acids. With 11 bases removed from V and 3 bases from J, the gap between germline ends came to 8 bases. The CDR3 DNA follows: TGCGCCCTAGTCTGTGGAAACACCATATATTTT. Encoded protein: CALVCGNTIYF.

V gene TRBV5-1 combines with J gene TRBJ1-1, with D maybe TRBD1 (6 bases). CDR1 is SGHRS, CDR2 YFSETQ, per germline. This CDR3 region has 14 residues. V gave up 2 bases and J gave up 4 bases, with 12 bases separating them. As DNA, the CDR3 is TGCGCCAGCAGCTTAGCGGGGGCTGGCACTGAAGCTTTCTTT. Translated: CASSLAGAGTEAFF.

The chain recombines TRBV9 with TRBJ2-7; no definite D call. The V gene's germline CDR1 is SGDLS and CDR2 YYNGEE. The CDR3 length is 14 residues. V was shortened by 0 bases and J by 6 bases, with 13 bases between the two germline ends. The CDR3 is CASSVGTLAGEQYF. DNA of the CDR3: TGTGCCAGCAGCGTAGGAACCCTCGCCGGCGAGCAGTACTTC.

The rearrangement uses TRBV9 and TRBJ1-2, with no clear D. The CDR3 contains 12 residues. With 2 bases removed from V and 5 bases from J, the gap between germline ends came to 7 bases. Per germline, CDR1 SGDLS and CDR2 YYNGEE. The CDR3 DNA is TGTGCCAGCAGCGTCCCCCCATATGGCTACACCTTC. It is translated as CASSVPPYGYTF.

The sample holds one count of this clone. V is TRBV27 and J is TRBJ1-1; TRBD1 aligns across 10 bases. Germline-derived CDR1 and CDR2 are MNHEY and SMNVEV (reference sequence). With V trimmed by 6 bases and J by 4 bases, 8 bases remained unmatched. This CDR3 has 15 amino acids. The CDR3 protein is CASSPGTGVRTEAFF. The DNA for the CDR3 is TGTGCCAGCAGCCCAGGGACAGGGGTCCGCACTGAAGCTTTCTTT.

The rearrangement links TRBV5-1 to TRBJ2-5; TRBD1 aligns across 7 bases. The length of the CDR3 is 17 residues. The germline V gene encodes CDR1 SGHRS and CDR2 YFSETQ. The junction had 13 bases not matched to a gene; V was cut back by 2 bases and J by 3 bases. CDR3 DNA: TGCGCCAGCAGCTTAGGGACAGAATCATTGGGGAAAGAGACCCAGTACTTC. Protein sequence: CASSLGTESLGKETQYF.

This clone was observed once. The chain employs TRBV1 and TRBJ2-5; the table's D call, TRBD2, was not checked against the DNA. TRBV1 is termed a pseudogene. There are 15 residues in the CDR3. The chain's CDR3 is CTSSQAVRISGGPNF. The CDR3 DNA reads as TGCACCAGCAGCCAAGCCGTTCGAATCAGCGGGGGACCTAACTTC.

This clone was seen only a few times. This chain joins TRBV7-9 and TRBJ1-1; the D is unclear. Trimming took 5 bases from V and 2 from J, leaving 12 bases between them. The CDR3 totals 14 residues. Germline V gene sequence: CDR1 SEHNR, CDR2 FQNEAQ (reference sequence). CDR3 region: CASSVGRENTEAFF. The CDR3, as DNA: TGTGCCAGCAGCGTCGGACGGGAAAACACTGAAGCTTTCTTT.

CDR3 amino acids: CASSLDQGGNQPQHF. The CDR3, as DNA: TGTGCCAGCAGCTTGGATCAAGGCGGCAATCAGCCCCAGCATTTT. The gene calls are TRBV5-5 and TRBJ1-5; the D is unclear. Trimming removed 0 bases from V and 2 bases from J, with 9 bases in between. This CDR3 region has 15 residues. From germline, CDR1 is SGHKS and CDR2 YYEKEE (reference sequence).

The CDR3: CASSLTGVGTQYF. Written as DNA, the CDR3 is TGCGCCAGCAGCCTTACAGGGGTGGGGACCCAGTACTTC. The chain recombines TRBV5-1 with TRBJ2-5; 7 bases map to TRBD1. The V gene's germline CDR1 is SGHRS and CDR2 YFSETQ. CDR3 length: 13 residues. V lost 4 bases and J lost 7; bases outside the gene matches: 7.

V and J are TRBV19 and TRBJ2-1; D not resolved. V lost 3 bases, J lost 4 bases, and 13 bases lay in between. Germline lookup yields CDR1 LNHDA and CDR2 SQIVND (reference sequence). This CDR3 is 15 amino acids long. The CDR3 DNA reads TGTGCCAGTAGTATCGCCACCCCCCCATACAATGAGCAGTTCTTC. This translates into CASSIATPPYNEQFF. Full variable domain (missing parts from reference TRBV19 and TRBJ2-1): DGGITQSPKYLFRKEGQNVTLSCEQNLNHDAMYWYRQDPGQGLRLIYYSQIVNDFQKGDIAEGYSVSREKKESFPLTVTSAQKNPTAFYLCASSIATPPYNEQFFGPGTRLTVL.

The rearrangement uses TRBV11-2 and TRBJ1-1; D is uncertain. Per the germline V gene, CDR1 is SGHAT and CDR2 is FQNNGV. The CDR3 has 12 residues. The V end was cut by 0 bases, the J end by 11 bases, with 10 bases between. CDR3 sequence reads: CASSLEVPHAFF. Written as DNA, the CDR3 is TGTGCCAGCAGCTTAGAGGTCCCTCACGCTTTCTTT.

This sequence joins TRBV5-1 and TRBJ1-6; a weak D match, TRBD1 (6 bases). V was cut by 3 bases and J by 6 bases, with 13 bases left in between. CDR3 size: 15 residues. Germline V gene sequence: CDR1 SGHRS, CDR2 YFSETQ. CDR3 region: CASSSTGEFNSPLHF. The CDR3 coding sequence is TGCGCCAGCAGCTCGACAGGAGAATTTAATTCACCCCTCCACTTT.

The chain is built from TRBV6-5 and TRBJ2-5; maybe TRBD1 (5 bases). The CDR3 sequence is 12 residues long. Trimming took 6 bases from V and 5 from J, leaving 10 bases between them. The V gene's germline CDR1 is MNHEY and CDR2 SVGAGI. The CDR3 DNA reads TGTGCCAGCAGCACCGCAGGGGAGACCCAGTACTTC. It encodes CASSTAGETQYF.

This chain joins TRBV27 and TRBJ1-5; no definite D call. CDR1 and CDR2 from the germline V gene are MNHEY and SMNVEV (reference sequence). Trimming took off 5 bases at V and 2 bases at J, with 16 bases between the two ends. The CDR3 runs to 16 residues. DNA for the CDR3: TGTGCCAGCAGTCCCAGCGTGGGGTCTCGCAATCAGCCCCAGCATTTT. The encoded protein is CASSPSVGSRNQPQHF.